The next 10 T cell receptor beta chains were all read from a single sample in a study of control samples from healthy donors and cancer patients. Profiling relied on immunoSEQ multiplex PCR, and the TCRdb table lists in-frame clones only, not all of them. The table shows roughly 88,000 clones, with roughly 93% occurring only once. Sample: blood. These TCRs come from a man aged 18 to 29 in good health.

The chain is built from TRBV2 and TRBJ1-2; the D gene is possibly TRBD1 (5 bases). Germline loops: CDR1 SNHLY, CDR2 FYNNEI. This CDR3 region has 12 residues. V gave up 10 bases and J gave up 8 bases, with 17 bases separating them. The CDR3 sequence: CATPGGLHGYTF. The DNA of the CDR3 is TGTGCCACCCCTGGGGGACTCCACGGCTACACCTTC.

The chain employs TRBV7-2 and TRBJ2-2; D possibly corresponds to TRBD2 (6 bases). From germline, CDR1 is SGHTA and CDR2 FQGNSA. Trimming shortened V by 2 bases and J by 6 bases, and 10 bases separated the two germline ends. The CDR3 sequence is 14 residues long. CDR3 nucleotides: TGTGCCAGCAGCTTAAAGACGGGAGCCGGGGAGCTGTTTTTT. Amino acid sequence: CASSLKTGAGELFF.

The J gene is TRBJ1-1, the V gene TRBV7-2; D remains ambiguous. Trimming stripped 5 bases from V and 1 base from J, with 8 bases between. The CDR3 is 13 amino acids. Per germline, CDR1 SGHTA and CDR2 FQGNSA. CDR3 bases: TGTGCCAGCAGCCTTCTTTCGAACACTGAAGCTTTCTTT. Its translation is CASSLLSNTEAFF.

CDR3 bases: TGCGCCAGCAGGATAGGAACGTCGAACAATCAGCCCCAGCATTTT. Translated, it gives CASRIGTSNNQPQHF. The chain has TRBV5-1 and TRBJ1-5; D is undetermined. The CDR3 consists of 15 residues. Between the trimmed V and J ends, which lost 5 bases and 3 bases, there was a span of 15 bases. Per the germline V gene, CDR1 is SGHRS and CDR2 is YFSETQ.

The chain employs TRBV3-1 (or the pseudogene TRBV3-2) and TRBJ2-1; 7 positions agree with TRBD2. V dropped 8 bases and J dropped 1; count of bases not matched to a gene: 11. CDR3 length: 16 residues. Germline V gene lookup returns CDR1 LGHDT and CDR2 YNNKEL (reference sequence). The CDR3: CASSPQAGRSYNEQFF. The CDR3 coding sequence is TGTGCCAGCTCCCCTCAAGCGGGACGATCCTACAATGAGCAGTTCTTC.

Of note for this clone: At the DNA level, this CDR3 is encoded by other sequences in the same sample as well. The rearrangement uses TRBV4-1 and TRBJ1-5, with 10 bases that match TRBD1. CDR1 and CDR2 from the germline V gene are MGHRA and YSYEKL. The V and J ends lost 3 bases and 1 base, in that order; junction bases with no gene match: 0. The CDR3 has 15 amino acids. CDR3 in DNA: TGCGCCAGCAGCCAGGGACAGGGGAGCAATCAGCCCCAGCATTTT. It encodes CASSQGQGSNQPQHF.

This rearrangement joins TRBV5-1 to TRBJ1-1, with D possibly being TRBD1 (6 bases). Trimming took off 6 bases at V and 4 bases at J, with 13 bases between the two ends. Germline V lookup: CDR1 SGHRS, CDR2 YFSETQ. The CDR3 is 13 amino acids. The CDR3 protein is CASTTLDSTEAFF. The CDR3 nucleotides read TGCGCCAGCACAACCCTGGACAGCACTGAAGCTTTCTTT.

J is TRBJ1-4 and V is TRBV7-9, with a possible D match to TRBD1 (5 bases). Germline CDR1 SEHNR, CDR2 FQNEAQ (reference sequence). The CDR3 is made up of 15 amino acids. V was pared by 3 bases and J by 5 bases, with 13 bases between. CDR3 sequence (DNA): TGTGCCAGCAGCTTTTGGGAGGGGATAAATGAAAAACTGTTTTTT. It codes for CASSFWEGINEKLFF.

This clone has a single count. V gene TRBV7-2 combines with J gene TRBJ2-7; weak D call: TRBD2 (6 bases). The germline V and J ends were trimmed by 0 bases and 5 bases, with 8 bases remaining between them. Germline assignment: CDR1 SGHTA and CDR2 FQGNSA. The CDR3 loop spans 13 amino acids. The CDR3 spells CASSLARGNEQYF. The CDR3 DNA follows: TGTGCCAGCAGCTTAGCCCGGGGGAACGAGCAGTACTTC.

The chain has TRBV7-2 and TRBJ2-7; maybe TRBD2 (5 bases). Deletions cut 1 base from V and 0 bases from J, with 10 bases between. The CDR3 contains 15 residues. Germline CDR1 SGHTA, CDR2 FQGNSA. The CDR3 DNA is TGTGCCAGCAGCTTAGACGGGGAACGCTCCTACGAGCAGTACTTC. Amino acids: CASSLDGERSYEQYF.